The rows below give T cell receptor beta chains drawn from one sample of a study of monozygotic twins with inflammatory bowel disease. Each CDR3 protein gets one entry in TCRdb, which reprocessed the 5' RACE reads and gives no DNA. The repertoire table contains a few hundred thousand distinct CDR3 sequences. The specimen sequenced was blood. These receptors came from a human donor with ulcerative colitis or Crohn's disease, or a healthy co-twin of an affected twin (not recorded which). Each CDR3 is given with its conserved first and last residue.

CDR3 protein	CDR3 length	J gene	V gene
CASRLGAKEGYTF	13	TRBJ1-2	TRBV5-4
CASSLFLINTGELFF	15	TRBJ2-2	TRBV7-2
CASTKGLAGVDTQYF	15	TRBJ2-3	TRBV5-1
CASSLRGAWEKLFF	14	TRBJ1-4	TRBV28
CASSLPITGTGGFGELFF	18	TRBJ2-2	TRBV12-3/TRBV12-4
CASSSLSQLAGERASTDTQYF	21	TRBJ2-3	TRBV6-2/TRBV6-3
CASRGTPNTGELFF	14	TRBJ2-2	TRBV2
CASTLVVTSGSSYNEQFF	18	TRBJ2-1	TRBV5-1
CASSFRRGLNTEAYF	15	TRBJ1-1	TRBV11-2
CASSSDRIGYQPQHF	15	TRBJ1-5	TRBV27
CASRQAGGYTGELFF	15	TRBJ2-2	TRBV5-5
CASSSTYDEQFF	12	TRBJ2-1	TRBV7-9
CSVELAGGRDTQYF	14	TRBJ2-3	TRBV29-1
CSARAPGGNTIYF	13	TRBJ1-3	TRBV20-1
CASSFPGGSNQPQHF	15	TRBJ1-5	TRBV27
CASSLNNRRNTEAFF	15	TRBJ1-1	TRBV7-9
CASSPRDSHIRQFF	14	TRBJ2-1	TRBV7-8
CSARSGGVEPQHF	13	TRBJ1-5	TRBV20-1
CASSKGGWGLSNLANEKLFF	20	TRBJ1-4	TRBV6-1
CASSMGGYNEQFF	13	TRBJ2-1	TRBV19
CASQGTREQYF	11	TRBJ2-7	TRBV12-3/TRBV12-4
CASSTPHTGELFF	13	TRBJ2-2	TRBV7-7